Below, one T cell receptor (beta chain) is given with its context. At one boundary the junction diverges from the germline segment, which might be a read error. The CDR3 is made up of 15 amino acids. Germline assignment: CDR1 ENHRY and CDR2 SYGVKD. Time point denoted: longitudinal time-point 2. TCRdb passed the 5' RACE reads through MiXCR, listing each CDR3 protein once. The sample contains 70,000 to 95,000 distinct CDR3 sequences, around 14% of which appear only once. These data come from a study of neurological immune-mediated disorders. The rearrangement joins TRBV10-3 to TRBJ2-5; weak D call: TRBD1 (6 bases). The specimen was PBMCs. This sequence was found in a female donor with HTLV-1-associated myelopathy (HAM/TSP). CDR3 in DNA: TGTGCCATCAGTGAGTCGAGGACAGTTACAGAGAGCCAGTACTTC. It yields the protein CAISESRTVTESQYF.